This TCR beta chain was retrieved from a study of control samples from healthy donors and cancer patients. This clone was found a few times. Germline V gives CDR1 SSHAT, CDR2 FNYEAQ (reference sequence). CDR3 size: 15 residues. Trimming removed 5 bases from V and 4 bases from J, with 17 bases in between. The protocol was immunoSEQ multiplex PCR, while the TCRdb copy is restricted to in-frame clones and leaves out a portion. The table shows roughly 55,000 clones, with under 95% occurring only once. V usage is TRBV7-7 and J usage is TRBJ2-5; D call uncertain. The TCR sequence derives from a man in his forties with colorectal cancer. The sequenced material came from PBMCs. The CDR3 spells CASSPGGLSTETQYF. CDR3 in DNA: TGTGCCAGCAGCCCGGGTGGGCTTTCGACAGAGACCCAGTACTTC.